This TCR beta chain was sequenced in a study of T cells after yellow fever vaccination (dated by TCRdb to the late 2010s). Regarding the complete study: The SMART-Seq v4 Ultra Low Input RNA kit was used to prepare libraries from fractions with low cell numbers. To follow T-cell clones before and after both primary and booster YFV17D yellow fever vaccination, bulk TCR alpha and beta repertoires underwent longitudinal sequencing. Two healthy male donors, one aged 18 to 30 and one aged 30 to 40 years, made up the cohort. Blood samples were taken at several timepoints before and after primary and secondary immunization, and bulk PBMC replicates and cell subsets were isolated. General conclusions and limits of the study: The study included only two donors, which limits how far the findings can be generalized. Computational filtering was required because FACS-sorted repertoires could contain abundant contaminating clonotypes from the bulk population. Compared with the primary T-cell response, the secondary T-cell response was faster but weaker, reaching its peak on day 5 rather than on day 15. After the booster, most of the clones that had expanded following primary vaccination were detected again (around 97% of CD4 and around 88% of CD8), which suggests that memory was broadly maintained. A small fraction of clonotypes showed up in both the CD4 and CD8 compartments, probably as a result of convergent recombination.

For this clonotype: This clone's antigen is unknown. Within one base of it there is no much larger clone, and no base qualities were kept.

Trimming takes 0 bases from V and 4 bases from J, and the germline ends sit 4 bases apart. The germline V gene sets CDR1 to SQVTM and CDR2 to ANQGSEA. The CDR3 sequence holds 12 residues, the cysteine and phenylalanine included. Of the read, only the CDR3 DNA is kept; its 36 bases are in frame from base 1. The listed sequencing device is Illumina NovaSeq 6000. TCR cDNA was made using 5'RACE template switching, a step that added a universal primer site and unique molecular identifiers. Priming for cDNA synthesis came from both the TCR alpha and TCR beta constant segments. Libraries were amplified in two PCR steps, with sample barcodes and sequencing adapters added in the second step. Sequencing of libraries was done on Illumina HiSeq 2500 (2x100 bp) or NovaSeq (2x150 bp). From the authors' description of their analysis: MIGEC was used to demultiplex reads and collapse the reads into UMI consensus sequences, and MiXCR was used for V(D)J alignment. Using edgeR on replicate PBMC samples, clonotypes were called vaccine-responding if FDR was below 0.01 and the log2 fold change was above 5 up to day 15. Each bulk clonotype was labeled CD4 or CD8 based on which sequenced repertoire, CD4 or CD8, contained the clonotype at higher abundance. The public reads were reanalyzed by TCRdb: fastp trimming at Q25, MiXCR alignment, in-frame beta chains only. Rows are unified per CDR3 protein, each entry keeping the most common DNA and genes. The V and J calls were determined by TCRdb, not by the authors. For this sample there are hundreds of thousands of distinct CDR3 sequences; 15% to 20% appear just once. Roughly a sixth of the sample is in the top ten clones.

The sample's treatment or condition label is to be understood as: live attenuated yellow fever vaccine strain. At each blood-draw timepoint, two biological replicates of bulk PBMCs were collected. PBMCs were isolated from peripheral blood using a standard Ficoll-Paque protocol. TriZol was used to extract RNA from bulk PBMCs, CD4 and CD8 fractions, and dextramer-positive and dextramer-negative fractions. This TCR came from a man aged 18 to 35 who received the YFV17D yellow fever vaccine. This chain joins TRBV29-1 to TRBJ1-3; confidence is insufficient to name the D gene. This specimen consisted of PBMCs, obtained before the yellow fever booster vaccination. For the CDR3, the sequence is CSVEDRGNTIYF. The DNA sequence is TGCAGCGTTGAAGATCGAGGAAACACCATATATTTT.